This T cell receptor (beta chain) is drawn from a study of shared clonotypes between healthy human individuals. Findings of the study overall: Naive subsets, compared against memory subsets, generally had larger estimated richness values.

The split of CD4+ cells yielded CD45RA+ naive and CD45RA-negative memory subsets. The protocol was immunoSEQ multiplex PCR, while the TCRdb copy is restricted to in-frame clones and leaves out a portion. The data contain millions of clones, 85% to 95% of them seen just once; the ten biggest clones take up 0.1% to 0.15%. Concerning this clone itself: The antigen remains undetermined.

The V gene's germline CDR1 is SEHNR and CDR2 FQNEAQ (reference sequence). With 5 bases removed from V and 4 bases from J, the gap between germline ends came to 16 bases. The CDR3 has 15 residues. The sequence came from a man in his late teens or twenties in good health. The sample consisted of naive CD4+ T cells sorted from blood. Subset here: CD45RA+ positively selected. The rearrangement uses TRBV7-9 and TRBJ2-3; D remains ambiguous. CDR3 sequence: CASSRLIGMADTQYF. For the CDR3, the DNA is TGTGCCAGCAGCCGTCTGATAGGGATGGCAGATACGCAGTATTTT.